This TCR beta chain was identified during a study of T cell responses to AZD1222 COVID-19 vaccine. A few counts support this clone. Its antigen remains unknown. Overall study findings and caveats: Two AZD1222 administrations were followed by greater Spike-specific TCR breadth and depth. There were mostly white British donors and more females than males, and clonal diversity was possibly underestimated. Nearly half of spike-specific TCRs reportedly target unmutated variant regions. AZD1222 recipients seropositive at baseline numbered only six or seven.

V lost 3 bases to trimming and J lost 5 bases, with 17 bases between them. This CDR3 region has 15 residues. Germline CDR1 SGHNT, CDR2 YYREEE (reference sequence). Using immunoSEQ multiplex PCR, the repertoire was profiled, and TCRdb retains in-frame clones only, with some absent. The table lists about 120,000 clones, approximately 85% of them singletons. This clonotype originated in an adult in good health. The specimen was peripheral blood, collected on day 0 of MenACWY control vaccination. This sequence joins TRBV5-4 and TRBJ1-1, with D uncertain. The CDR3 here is CASSSPLIHRTEAFF. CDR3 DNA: TGTGCCAGCAGCTCCCCGTTAATTCATAGGACTGAAGCTTTCTTT.